Sequencing of this T cell receptor beta chain was carried out in a study of shared clonotypes between healthy human individuals. Study-wide context: Donors had three CD4 naive, three CD4 memory, two CD8 naive and one CD8 memory plate apiece.

Donors, without exception, were Caucasian adults residing in Nashville, Tennessee. Division of CD4+ cells produced a CD45RA+ naive subset and a CD45RA-negative memory subset. The length of the CDR3 is 15 residues. Germline CDR1 MDHEN, CDR2 SYDVKM. V lost 8 bases and J 1 base, leaving 16 bases between the germline ends. Assay: immunoSEQ multiplex PCR; the TCRdb copy retains only in-frame clones and omits some. The sample shows some 550,000 clones, less than 98% of them seen only once. This receptor was obtained from a woman in her twenties or thirties in good health. The material sequenced was naive CD4+ T cells sorted from blood. Noted subset: CD45RA+ positively selected. V gene TRBV28 combines with J gene TRBJ2-3, with D possibly being TRBD2 (7 bases). The CDR3 is CASLVGGGGTDTQYF. DNA for the CDR3: TGTGCCAGCCTCGTGGGAGGGGGGGGCACAGATACGCAGTATTTT.